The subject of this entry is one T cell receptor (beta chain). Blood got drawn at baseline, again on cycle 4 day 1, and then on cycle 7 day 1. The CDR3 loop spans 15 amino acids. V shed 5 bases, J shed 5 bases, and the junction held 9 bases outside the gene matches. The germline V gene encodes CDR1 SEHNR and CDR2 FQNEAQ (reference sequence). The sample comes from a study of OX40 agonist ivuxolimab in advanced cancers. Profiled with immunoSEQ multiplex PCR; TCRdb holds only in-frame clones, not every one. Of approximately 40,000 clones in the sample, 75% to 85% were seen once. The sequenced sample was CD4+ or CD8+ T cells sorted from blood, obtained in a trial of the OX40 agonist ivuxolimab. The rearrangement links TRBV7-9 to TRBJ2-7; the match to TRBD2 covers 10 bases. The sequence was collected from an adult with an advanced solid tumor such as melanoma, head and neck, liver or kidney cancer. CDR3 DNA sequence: TGTGCCAGCAGCCCAAGCGGGGGGGCCTGGAACGAGCAGTACTTC. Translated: CASSPSGGAWNEQYF.